The table lists the clone carrying this T cell receptor (beta chain) with a count of one. The target antigen is unknown. This entry is derived from a study of T-cell memory formation after mild COVID-19. TCRdb re-analysed the 5' RACE reads in MiXCR, keeping a single row per CDR3 protein. The sample has roughly 150,000 distinct CDR3 sequences; 10% to 15% are singletons. General observations from the study: Pre-infection memory carried some responding clones, suggesting that cross-reactive memory joined.

Sample: PBMCs or a T cell subset sorted from them (not recorded which). The TCR comes from a man aged 18 to 35 who had mild COVID-19 (a few samples of this study predate the infection). Cell type and time point are not known.

The CDR3 sequence is CSAPNSGWASNEQYF. The CDR3 nucleotides are TGCAGTGCCCCGAACTCGGGGTGGGCGAGCAACGAGCAGTACTTC. This rearrangement joins TRBV20-1 to TRBJ2-7, with a weak D call TRBD2 (5 bases). In germline, CDR1 is DFQATT, CDR2 SNEGSKA (reference sequence). V lost 6 bases, J lost 5 bases, and 23 bases lay in between. The CDR3 covers 15 residues.